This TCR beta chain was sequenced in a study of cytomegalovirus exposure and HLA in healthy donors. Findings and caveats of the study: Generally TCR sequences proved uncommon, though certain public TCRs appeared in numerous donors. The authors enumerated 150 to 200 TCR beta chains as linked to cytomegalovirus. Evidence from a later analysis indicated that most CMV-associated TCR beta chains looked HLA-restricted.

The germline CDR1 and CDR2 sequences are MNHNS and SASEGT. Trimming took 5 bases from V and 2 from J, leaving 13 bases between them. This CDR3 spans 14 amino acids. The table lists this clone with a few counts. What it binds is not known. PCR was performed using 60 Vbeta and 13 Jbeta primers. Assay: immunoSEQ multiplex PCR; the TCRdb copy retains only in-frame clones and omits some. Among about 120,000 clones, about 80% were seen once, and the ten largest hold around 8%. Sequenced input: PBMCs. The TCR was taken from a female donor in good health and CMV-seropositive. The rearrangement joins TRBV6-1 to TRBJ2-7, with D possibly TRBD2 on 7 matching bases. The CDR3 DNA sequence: TGTGCCAGCAGTCGGGTGGGGGGGCCCTACGAGCAGTACTTC. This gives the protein CASSRVGGPYEQYF.